The TCR beta chain described here comes from a study of blood T cells in healthy people across ages. General study findings and limits: Older age coincided with a roughly linear decline in TCR beta diversity per million T cells.

Trimming removed 3 bases from V and 7 bases from J, with 7 bases in between. CDR3 length: 12 amino acids. Germline V gives CDR1 MGHDK, CDR2 SYGVNS. For this clonotype: Its target is unknown. A single base separates this from a much larger clone, so it may be a read error.

It was with a sample-barcoded 5' primer and a J-beta primer mix that a second PCR of roughly 7 to 12 cycles was run. MiXCR, applied by TCRdb to the 5' RACE reads, yields one record per CDR3 protein. Of about 670,000 distinct CDR3 sequences in the sample, over 40% were seen once. The chain carries TRBV25-1 and TRBJ2-1, with D possibly being TRBD1 or TRBD2 (5 bases each). This receptor was identified in a woman of 80 years or more in good health. Sequencing used blood. CDR3 DNA sequence: TGTGCCAGCAGTGACGGGGCTAATGAGCAGTTCTTC. Its protein is CASSDGANEQFF.